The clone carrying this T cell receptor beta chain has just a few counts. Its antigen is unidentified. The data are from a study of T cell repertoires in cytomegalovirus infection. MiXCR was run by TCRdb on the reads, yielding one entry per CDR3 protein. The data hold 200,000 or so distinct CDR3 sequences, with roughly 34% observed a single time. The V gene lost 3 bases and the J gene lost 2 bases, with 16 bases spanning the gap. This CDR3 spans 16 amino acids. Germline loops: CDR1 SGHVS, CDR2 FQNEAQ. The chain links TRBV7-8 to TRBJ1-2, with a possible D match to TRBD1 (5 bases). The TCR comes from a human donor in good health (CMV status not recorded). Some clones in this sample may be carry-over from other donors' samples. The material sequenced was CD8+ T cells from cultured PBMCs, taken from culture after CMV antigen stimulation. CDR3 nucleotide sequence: TGTGCCAGCAGCTTTCGACAGATTCGTGGAAACTATGGCTACACCTTC. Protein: CASSFRQIRGNYGYTF.